The 12 T cell receptor beta chains presented below share a single source sample, sequenced in a study of T cell changes during pregnancy in multiple sclerosis. Data came from immunoSEQ multiplex PCR; TCRdb stores just in-frame clones and leaves some out. This table has some 97,000 clones, around nine tenths appearing once. The specimen comprised peripheral blood, sampled in the second trimester of pregnancy. The receptors come from a female donor with multiple sclerosis, enrolled in a pregnancy study.

Here the CDR3 DNA reads TGTGCCAGCAGCATCGGGACAGCGTCTTCCTACGAGCAGTACTTC. This codes for CASSIGTASSYEQYF. The gene calls are TRBV7-4 and TRBJ2-7; 7 bases are a match to TRBD1. Germline values: CDR1 SGHVT, CDR2 SQSDAQ. Trimming removed 5 bases from V and 1 base from J; junction bases left unmatched: 8. The CDR3 extends over 15 amino acids.

The chain links TRBV4-2 to TRBJ2-7; 8 bases fit TRBD1. The V and J ends lost 3 bases and 2 bases, in that order; junction bases with no gene match: 6. This CDR3 is 15 amino acids long. The V gene's germline CDR1 is LGHNA and CDR2 YNFKEQ. DNA for the CDR3: TGTGCCAGCAGCCAGCCGGGACAGGCCCCCTACGAGCAGTACTTC. The encoded protein is CASSQPGQAPYEQYF.

This clone was observed a few times. The chain has TRBV25-1 and TRBJ1-2; D not resolved. This CDR3 has 11 residues. Trimming left V 7 bases short and J 7 bases short, with 10 bases between. Germline V gene sequence: CDR1 MGHDK, CDR2 SYGVNS. The CDR3 bases are TGTGCCAGCACTGGGCCGACTGGCTACACCTTC. Its protein is CASTGPTGYTF.

This chain joins TRBV4-2 and TRBJ1-1, with D perhaps TRBD1 (6 bases). V gave up 1 base and J gave up 10 bases, with 10 bases separating them. The CDR3 sequence is 12 residues long. Germline V gene lookup returns CDR1 LGHNA and CDR2 YNFKEQ. CDR3 DNA sequence: TGTGCCAGCAGCCAAGGGGGGCTTGGAGCTTTCTTT. Translating it yields CASSQGGLGAFF.

The V and J genes are TRBV5-8 and TRBJ2-5; no firm D call. Germline V CDR1 and CDR2: SGHTS, YDEGEE. The CDR3 sequence is 13 residues long. V was cut by 1 base and J by 0 bases, with 4 bases left in between. CDR3: CASSLLYQETQYF. The CDR3 DNA sequence: TGTGCCAGCAGCTTGCTATACCAAGAGACCCAGTACTTC.

The genes are TRBV7-9 and TRBJ1-1, with D maybe TRBD1 (5 bases). Trimming stripped 3 bases from V and 5 bases from J, with 16 bases between. The CDR3 is 15 residues long. Germline CDR1 SEHNR, CDR2 FQNEAQ (reference sequence). The CDR3 coding sequence is TGTGCCAGCAGCTTTTCCGGGGGACGAGATACTGAAGCTTTCTTT. Translating it yields CASSFSGGRDTEAFF.

The J gene is TRBJ1-1, the V gene TRBV5-5, with 7 bases aligning to TRBD1. The CDR3 runs to 16 residues. V lost 0 bases to trimming and J lost 11 bases; unmatched junction nucleotides: 16. Germline V gene lookup returns CDR1 SGHKS and CDR2 YYEKEE (reference sequence). The CDR3: CASSLEGARGTLEAFF. CDR3 nucleotides: TGTGCCAGCAGCTTGGAAGGGGCCAGGGGGACACTCGAGGCTTTCTTT.

The chain employs TRBV5-6 and TRBJ1-1; D unresolved. Trimming stripped 0 bases from V and 11 bases from J, with 14 bases between. CDR1 and CDR2 from the germline V gene are SGHDT and YYEEEE. The CDR3 loop spans 13 amino acids. CDR3 nucleotides: TGTGCCAGCAGCTTGGGGGGAGTCAGTCTCGCTTTCTTT. Its protein is CASSLGGVSLAFF.

The chain uses TRBV7-2 and TRBJ1-5, with 9 bases identical to TRBD1. After removal of 2 bases from V and 4 bases from J, the junction contained 9 bases not matched to a gene. The CDR3 has 17 amino acids. Germline CDR1 is SGHTA and CDR2 is FQGNSA. CDR3 in DNA: TGTGCCAGCAGCTTATGGGGGGACAGGGCTTCTAATCAGCCCCAGCATTTT. Protein: CASSLWGDRASNQPQHF. Full variable domain (outside the CDR3, taken from reference TRBV7-2 and TRBJ1-5): GAGVSQSPSNKVTEKGKDVELRCDPISGHTALYWYRQSLGQGLEFLIYFQGNSAPDKSGLPSDRFSAERTGGSVSTLTIQRTQQEDSAVYLCASSLWGDRASNQPQHFGDGTRLSIL.

This clone was seen only once. The DNA for the CDR3 is TGCGCCAGCAGCTTACTAGCGGGTCCAAGCTCCTACGAGCAGTACTTC. Translated, it gives CASSLLAGPSSYEQYF. The chain carries TRBV5-1 and TRBJ2-7; 9 bases agree with TRBD2. Per the germline V gene, CDR1 is SGHRS and CDR2 is YFSETQ. The length of the CDR3 is 16 residues. After removal of 2 bases from V and 0 bases from J, the junction contained 6 bases not matched to a gene.

The chain employs TRBV7-9 and TRBJ2-7, with a possible D match to TRBD1 (6 bases). V dropped 4 bases and J dropped 6 bases, with 13 bases sitting between them. From germline, CDR1 is SEHNR and CDR2 FQNEAQ (reference sequence). The CDR3 totals 13 residues. The CDR3 reads CASSYTGPGEQYF. The DNA of the CDR3 is TGTGCCAGCAGCTATACAGGGCCGGGCGAGCAGTACTTC.

J is TRBJ2-7 and V is TRBV11-3; 8 bases are a match to TRBD1. CDR3 length: 16 residues. V lost 0 bases, J lost 5 bases, and 9 bases stayed unmatched. Germline CDR1 is SGHNT and CDR2 is YENEEA. CDR3 amino acids: CASSLDGGQGLHEQYF. The DNA for the CDR3 is TGTGCCAGCAGCTTAGATGGAGGACAGGGTCTCCACGAGCAGTACTTC.